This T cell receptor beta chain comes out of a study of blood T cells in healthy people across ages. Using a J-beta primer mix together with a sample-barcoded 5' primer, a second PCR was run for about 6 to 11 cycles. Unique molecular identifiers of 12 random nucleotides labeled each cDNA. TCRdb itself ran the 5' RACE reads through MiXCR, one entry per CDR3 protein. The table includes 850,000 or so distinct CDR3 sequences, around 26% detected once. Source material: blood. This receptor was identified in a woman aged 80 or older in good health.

The CDR3 sequence is CAWGGGGSRTEAFF. CDR3 nucleotides: TGTGCCTGGGGGGGGGGAGGGTCCCGAACTGAAGCTTTCTTT. The genes are TRBV30 and TRBJ1-1, with D perhaps TRBD1 (5 bases). Germline lookup yields CDR1 GTSNPN and CDR2 SVGIG (reference sequence). This CDR3 contains 14 residues. Deletions cut 5 bases from V and 5 bases from J, with 18 bases between.